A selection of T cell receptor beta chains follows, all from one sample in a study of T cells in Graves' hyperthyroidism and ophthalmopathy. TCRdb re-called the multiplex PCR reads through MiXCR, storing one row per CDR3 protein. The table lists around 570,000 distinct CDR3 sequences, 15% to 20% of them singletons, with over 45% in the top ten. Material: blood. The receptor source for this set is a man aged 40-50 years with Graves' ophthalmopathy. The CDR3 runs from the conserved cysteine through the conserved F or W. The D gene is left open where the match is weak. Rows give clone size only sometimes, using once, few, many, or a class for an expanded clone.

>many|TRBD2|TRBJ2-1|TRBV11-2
TGTGCCAGCAGAGCTGGGATGAGCGGGGGGTACAATGAGCAGTTCTTC
CASRAGMSGGYNEQFF
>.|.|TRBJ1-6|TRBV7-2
TGTGCCAGCAGCTTAGTGGGGTTCCCCTATAATTCACCCCTCCACTTT
CASSLVGFPYNSPLHF
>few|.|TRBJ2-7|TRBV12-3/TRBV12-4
TGTGCCAGCAGTTTGTGGTTTGGGGCAGGTTCCTACGAGCAGTACTTC
CASSLWFGAGSYEQYF
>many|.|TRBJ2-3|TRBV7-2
TGTGCCAGCAGCTTAAAGCGTGGACATTCCGATACGCAGTATTTT
CASSLKRGHSDTQYF
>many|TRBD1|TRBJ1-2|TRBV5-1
TGCGCCAGCAGCTTGGGGGACAGCGGGGACTATGGCTACACCTTC
CASSLGDSGDYGYTF
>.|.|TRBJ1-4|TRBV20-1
TGCAGTGCTAGTCAGACAGTCGGTGAAAAACTGTTTTTT
CSASQTVGEKLFF
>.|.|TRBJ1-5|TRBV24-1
TGTGCCACCTCTCCGGGGAGGGGCGATAGCAATCAGCCCCAGCATTTT
CATSPGRGDSNQPQHF
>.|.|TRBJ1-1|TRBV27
TGTGCCAGCAGTTCCCGGAAACTCCTTAGGGACACTGAAGCTCTCTTT
CASSSRKLLRDTEALF
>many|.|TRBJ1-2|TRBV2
TGTGCCGCAGCTCCGCAACCTAACTATGGCTACACCTTC
CAAAPQPNYGYTF
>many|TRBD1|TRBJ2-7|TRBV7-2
TGTGCCAGCAGCTTAGACAGGGGTAGCGCCTACGAGCAGTACTTC
CASSLDRGSAYEQYF
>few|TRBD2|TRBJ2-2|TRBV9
TGTGCCAGCAGGAGAACTAGCGACTCCCCCGGGGAGCTGTTTTTT
CASRRTSDSPGELFF
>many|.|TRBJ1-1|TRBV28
TGTGCCAGCAGGGGTAGTCCTTACACTGAAGCTTTCTTT
CASRGSPYTEAFF
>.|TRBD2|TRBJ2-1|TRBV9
TGTGCCAGCAGCGTAGGCCCCCTGACTAGCGGATACAATGAGCAGTTCTTC
CASSVGPLTSGYNEQFF
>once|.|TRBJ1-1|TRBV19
TGTGCCAGTAGTATAAACGGCCACGGGGCCACTGAAGCTTTCTTT
CASSINGHGATEAFF
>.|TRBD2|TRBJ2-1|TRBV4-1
TGCGCCAGCAGCCAAGAAGGGAAGCGGGGGGGCAGAAATGAGCAGTTCTTC
CASSQEGKRGGRNEQFF
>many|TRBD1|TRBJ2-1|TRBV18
TGTGCCAGCTCACCGACAGGGCATGAGCAGTTCTTC
CASSPTGHEQFF
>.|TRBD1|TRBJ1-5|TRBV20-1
TGCAGTGCGGGGGACAGGGATACTCAGCCCCAGCATTTT
CSAGDRDTQPQHF
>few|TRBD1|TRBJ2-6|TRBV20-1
TGCAGTGCAATTTTCGACAGGGCCGGTGGGGCCAACGTCCTGACTTTC
CSAIFDRAGGANVLTF
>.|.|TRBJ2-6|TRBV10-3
TGTGCCATCAGTAAGTCTGGGGCCAACGTCCTGACTTTC
CAISKSGANVLTF
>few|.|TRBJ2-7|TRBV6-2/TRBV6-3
TGTGCCAGCAGTTACCCCTTAACGGAGTTCTCCTACGAGCAGTACTTC
CASSYPLTEFSYEQYF
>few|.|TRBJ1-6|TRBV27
TGTGCCAGCAGTTTCGCCAGAGGAAATTCACCCCTCCACTTT
CASSFARGNSPLHF
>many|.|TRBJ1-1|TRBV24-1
TGTGCCACCAGTGATTCAGCAGGGAAAGCTTTCTTT
CATSDSAGKAFF
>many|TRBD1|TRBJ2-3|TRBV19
TGTGCCAGTAGCCGGGACAGCGCAACCACAGATACGCAGTATTTT
CASSRDSATTDTQYF
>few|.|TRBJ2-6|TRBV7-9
TGTGCCAGCAGCTCACATTGGGGGAACCCTGGGGCCAACGTCCTGACTTTC
CASSSHWGNPGANVLTF
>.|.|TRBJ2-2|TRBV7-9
TGTGCCAGCAGCTTACTCTCAGGATCCGGGGAGCTGTTTTTT
CASSLLSGSGELFF